The clone carrying this T cell receptor (beta chain) appeared a few times. Its antigen is unknown. These data belong to a study of vaccination effects on CD4 cells after COVID-19. Study information: Post-vaccine specimens arrived a median 72 days past the second dose.

Using immunoSEQ multiplex PCR, the repertoire was profiled, and TCRdb retains in-frame clones only, with some absent. In the table there are roughly 70,000 clones, around 70% of which are singletons. Study-wide results and limits: In the late period after vaccination, infection- and vaccine-induced clones contracted markedly.

This CDR3 has 13 amino acids. CDR1 is SQVTM, CDR2 ANQGSEA, per germline. J lost 3 bases, V lost 6 bases, and 4 bases had no gene match. Expansion with viral peptide pools was applied to antigen-specific CD4+ T cells by the ViraFEST assay prior to sequencing. Following culture for nine to ten days, CD4+ T cells were isolated. Two-dose vaccination with either BNT162b2 or mRNA-1273 was given to the participants. Wells each received two million PBMC, cultured with 10 IU/ml IL-2 and approximately 10 ug/ml peptides. It was on days 3 and 7 that half the medium was replaced with IL-2 medium. This sequence was found in a human donor who received a COVID-19 vaccine. This chain connects TRBV29-1 to TRBJ2-2, with 7 positions matching TRBD1. Specimen: CD4+ T cells from PBMCs cultured with HCoV-229E spike peptides, collected after COVID-19 vaccination. The CDR3 protein is CSVGDRDTGELFF. In DNA, the CDR3 is TGCAGCGTAGGGGACAGAGACACCGGGGAGCTGTTTTTT.